These 14 T cell receptor beta chains share one sample of origin, sequenced in a study of cytomegalovirus exposure and HLA in healthy donors. PCR employed 60 Vbeta and 13 Jbeta primers. Sequenced by immunoSEQ multiplex PCR; TCRdb stores in-frame clones only, minus some. Here the sample spans some 120,000 clones, about four fifths being singletons. The sequencing input was PBMCs. These receptors were taken from a man in his thirties or forties in good health and CMV-seronegative.

This chain connects TRBV5-4 to TRBJ2-5; D call uncertain. This CDR3 has 14 residues. CDR1 and CDR2 (germline): SGHNT, YYREEE (reference sequence). V was trimmed by 2 bases and J by 2 bases, leaving 10 bases between them. CDR3: CASSLSQVQETQYF. The CDR3 nucleotides are TGTGCCAGCAGCTTAAGTCAGGTACAAGAGACCCAGTACTTC.

This rearrangement joins TRBV4-3 to TRBJ2-1; maybe TRBD2 (6 bases). CDR3 length: 16 residues. Germline assignment: CDR1 LGHNA and CDR2 YSLEER. The V end was cut by 0 bases, the J end by 6 bases, with 15 bases between. The CDR3 sequence: CASSQDMGGAFNEQFF. DNA for the CDR3: TGCGCCAGCAGCCAAGATATGGGCGGGGCCTTCAATGAGCAGTTCTTC.

This clone was picked up one time. The gene calls are TRBV27 and TRBJ1-1; no definite D call. V gave up 5 bases and J gave up 5 bases, with 21 bases separating them. CDR1 and CDR2 (germline): MNHEY, SMNVEV (reference sequence). The CDR3 is made up of 16 amino acids. The DNA for the CDR3 is TGTGCCAGCAGTCCGAGGCCCCGAGGTATCGAAACTGAAGCTTTCTTT. Its protein is CASSPRPRGIETEAFF.

V gene TRBV30 combines with J gene TRBJ2-1; 8 positions agree with TRBD2. The CDR3 sequence is 14 residues long. The germline CDR1 and CDR2 sequences are GTSNPN and SVGIG (reference sequence). V shed 1 base and J 7 bases; nucleotides not matched to a gene: 6. The CDR3 here is CAWSAKRELNEQFF. The CDR3 nucleotides read TGTGCCTGGAGTGCAAAGCGGGAGTTGAATGAGCAGTTCTTC. The whole variable domain, filled in from reference TRBV30 and TRBJ2-1, reads SQTIHQWPATLVQPVGSPLSLECTVEGTSNPNLYWYRQAAGRGLQLLFYSVGIGQISSEVPQNLSASRPQDRQFILSSKKLLLSDSGFYLCAWSAKRELNEQFFGPGTRLTVL.

The table lists this clone with a few counts. The genes are TRBV10-3 and TRBJ1-3; D is ambiguous. Germline CDR1 is ENHRY and CDR2 is SYGVKD. V dropped 10 bases and J dropped 0 bases, with 13 bases sitting between them. This CDR3 has 14 amino acids. CDR3 in DNA: TGTGCCACTTTAAGTGAGAGCTCTGGAAACACCATATATTTT. This encodes CATLSESSGNTIYF.

The CDR3 reads CASSAAGASVTYNSPLHF. The DNA for the CDR3 is TGTGCCAGCAGTGCGGCAGGGGCAAGCGTGACCTATAATTCACCCCTCCACTTT. V usage is TRBV25-1 and J usage is TRBJ1-6, with D possibly being TRBD1 (6 bases). Trimming took 4 bases from V and 2 from J, leaving 18 bases between them. The CDR3 is made up of 18 amino acids. CDR1 and CDR2 (germline): MGHDK, SYGVNS. Variable domain in full (rest from reference TRBV25-1 and TRBJ1-6): EADIYQTPRYLVIGTGKKITLECSQTMGHDKMYWYQQDPGMELHLIHYSYGVNSTEKGDLSSESTVSRIRTEHFPLTLESARPSHTSQYLCASSAAGASVTYNSPLHFGNGTRLTVT.

This chain connects TRBV4-3 to TRBJ2-7; 8 bases line up with TRBD2. The germline CDR1 and CDR2 sequences are LGHNA and YSLEER. CDR3 length equals 16 residues. The V and J ends lost 0 bases and 6 bases, in that order; junction bases with no gene match: 10. CDR3 DNA sequence: TGCGCCAGCAGCCAAGATCTGGGCGGGGGGCCTTCCGAGCAGTACTTC. The encoded protein is CASSQDLGGGPSEQYF.

The chain recombines TRBV4-1 with TRBJ2-3, with no clear D. CDR1 is MGHRA, CDR2 YSYEKL, per germline. Trimming left V 4 bases short and J 3 bases short, with 8 bases between. The CDR3 runs 13 residues. CDR3 in amino acids: CASSPQQTDTQYF. CDR3 nucleotides: TGCGCCAGCAGCCCGCAACAAACAGATACGCAGTATTTT.

This clone was found a few times. At one end the junction does not follow the germline gene, possibly because of a read error. The chain uses TRBV29-1 and TRBJ1-1; 10 bases are shared with TRBD1. This CDR3 region has 14 residues. The germline gives CDR1 SQVTM, CDR2 ANQGSEA. CDR3 coding DNA: TGCAGCGCTGAAAGGGGGACAGGGGAAACTGAAGCTTTCTTT. Protein sequence: CSAERGTGETEAFF.

This chain links TRBV28 with TRBJ2-1; D call uncertain. There are 12 residues in the CDR3. Trimming removed 6 bases from V and 4 bases from J, with 7 bases in between. Germline lookup yields CDR1 MDHEN and CDR2 SYDVKM. CDR3 sequence: CASRPGYNEQFF. CDR3 DNA sequence: TGTGCCAGCAGGCCGGGTTACAATGAGCAGTTCTTC.

The V and J genes are TRBV6-5 and TRBJ2-7; TRBD1 agrees at 11 bases. The CDR3 covers 15 residues. Germline V CDR1 and CDR2: MNHEY, SVGAGI. The J segment lost 3 bases and the V segment lost 2 bases, leaving 3 bases of the junction unmatched. The CDR3 coding sequence is TGTGCCAGCAGTTACCGGGGGACAGGGGGCTACGAGCAGTACTTC. Its translation is CASSYRGTGGYEQYF.

The rearrangement joins TRBV11-2 to TRBJ2-7, with TRBD1 matching 8 bases. The V segment lost 1 base and the J segment 6 bases; nucleotides outside the gene matches: 5. From germline, CDR1 is SGHAT and CDR2 FQNNGV. The CDR3 runs 14 residues. This CDR3 reads CASSLGSTGAEQYF. The CDR3, as DNA: TGTGCCAGCAGCTTAGGGTCGACAGGGGCCGAGCAGTACTTC.

This clone has a single count. The chain uses TRBV7-9 and TRBJ1-2; no clear D gene. The CDR3 is 14 amino acids. The V gene's germline CDR1 is SEHNR and CDR2 FQNEAQ (reference sequence). The V and J ends lost 5 bases and 5 bases respectively, with 15 bases between them. In DNA form, the CDR3 reads TGTGCCAGCAGCATAGACTCCTTACGGTATGGCTACACCTTC. This encodes CASSIDSLRYGYTF. Full variable domain (missing parts from reference TRBV7-9 and TRBJ1-2): DTGVSQNPRHKITKRGQNVTFRCDPISEHNRLYWYRQTLGQGPEFLTYFQNEAQLEKSRLLSDRFSAERPKGSFSTLEIQRTEQGDSAMYLCASSIDSLRYGYTFGSGTRLTVV.

The chain links TRBV6-1 to TRBJ2-3; TRBD1 agrees at 8 bases. The CDR3 loop spans 15 amino acids. The ends lost 3 bases at V and 1 base at J; junction bases unmatched: 3. Germline V lookup: CDR1 MNHNS, CDR2 SASEGT. The CDR3 spells CASSDRDRRTDTQYF. DNA of the CDR3: TGTGCCAGCAGTGATCGGGACAGGCGCACAGATACGCAGTATTTT.